These 7 T cell receptor beta chains originate from one sample sequenced in a study of identical twins. TCRdb re-analysed the 5' RACE reads in MiXCR, keeping a single row per CDR3 protein. This table holds around 1.7 million distinct CDR3 sequences, about 30% found once. The specimen sequenced was cord blood. The receptors come from a newborn girl in good health.

The V call is TRBV19, the J call TRBJ2-1; 8 nucleotides agree with TRBD2. This CDR3 is 15 amino acids long. Per germline, CDR1 LNHDA and CDR2 SQIVND (reference sequence). V shed 1 base and J 4 bases; nucleotides not matched to a gene: 3. CDR3 protein: CASSIAGGKYNEQFF. The CDR3 nucleotides read TGTGCCAGTAGTATAGCGGGAGGGAAGTACAATGAGCAGTTCTTC.

In the case of this clonotype: One end of the junction does not line up with germline, which may come from a read error. This chain uses TRBV10-3 with TRBJ2-1; D possibly corresponds to TRBD2 (6 bases). In germline, CDR1 is ENHRY, CDR2 SYGVKD. This CDR3 region has 14 residues. CDR3 coding DNA: TGTGCCATCAGCCGGGGGAGCTCCTACAATGAGCGGTTCTTC. This encodes CAISRGSSYNERFF.

This clonotype was seen a few times. The chain couples TRBV9 to TRBJ1-4; 8 bases agree with TRBD1. The CDR3 is 16 amino acids. Trimming at V came to 0 bases and at J to 5 bases, leaving 6 bases not matched to a gene. Germline loops: CDR1 SGDLS, CDR2 YYNGEE. CDR3 nucleotides: TGTGCCAGCAGCGTAGCTTCCACAGGGGGGAATGAAAAACTGTTTTTT. This gives the protein CASSVASTGGNEKLFF. The full variable domain, with the rest looked up from reference TRBV9 and TRBJ1-4, is DSGVTQTPKHLITATGQRVTLRCSPRSGDLSVYWYQQSLDQGLQFLIQYYNGEERAKGNILERFSAQQFPDLHSELNLSSLELGDSALYFCASSVASTGGNEKLFFGSGTQLSVL.

V and J are TRBV20-1 and TRBJ2-1; D gene ambiguous. V was clipped by 3 bases and J by 8 bases, with 11 bases between them. Germline lookup yields CDR1 DFQATT and CDR2 SNEGSKA (reference sequence). The CDR3 has 12 amino acids. The CDR3 loop reads CSASSLVDEQFF. The CDR3 coding sequence is TGCAGTGCTAGTTCCCTAGTCGATGAGCAGTTCTTC.

The genes are TRBV6-1 and TRBJ1-2, with 8 nucleotides matching TRBD1. V gave up 6 bases and J gave up 3 bases; unmatched junction bases: 15. This CDR3 has 17 amino acids. The germline CDR1 and CDR2 sequences are MNHNS and SASEGT. The CDR3 nucleotides are TGTGCCAGCAGCGGAGGGGCAGGGGGCGTCGAGTACTATGGCTACACCTTC. It encodes CASSGGAGGVEYYGYTF.

This clonotype has just a few counts. The rearrangement links TRBV20-1 to TRBJ1-4; TRBD1 is a possible D gene (5 bases). The V end lost 0 bases, the J end lost 3 bases, and 14 bases lay between the germline ends. Germline CDR1 and CDR2: DFQATT and SNEGSKA (reference sequence). The CDR3 runs 16 residues. The CDR3 coding sequence is TGCAGTGCTAGAGACCAGAGGGACGGCCCTAATGAAAAACTGTTTTTT. Its protein product is CSARDQRDGPNEKLFF.

This clonotype was counted a few times. In DNA form, the CDR3 reads TGTGCCAGCAGGAAACTAGACACAGATACGCAGTATTTT. Translated, it gives CASRKLDTDTQYF. The chain is built from TRBV6-5 and TRBJ2-3, with D maybe TRBD2 (5 bases). V was shortened by 6 bases and J by 2 bases, with 9 bases between the two germline ends. Germline CDR1 and CDR2: MNHEY and SVGAGI. The CDR3 length is 13 residues.